This T cell receptor beta chain was retrieved from a study of T cell responses to AZD1222 COVID-19 vaccine. Study-wide findings and caveats: A mostly white British donor set with more females was recruited, and clonal diversity was possibly underestimated. After the peak T cell response, and only then, were repertoires sampled.

The germline V gene encodes CDR1 KGHSH and CDR2 LQKENI. The CDR3 sequence is 22 residues long. With 2 bases clipped from V and 0 bases from J, the junction kept 21 bases outside the gene matches. Profiling relied on immunoSEQ multiplex PCR, and the TCRdb table lists in-frame clones only, not all of them. The sample holds more than 100,000 clones, 90% to 95% seen once. Note on this clone: Antigen unknown.

This rearrangement joins TRBV18 to TRBJ2-1, with 8 bases identical to TRBD2. The specimen comprised peripheral blood, sampled on day 0 of AZD1222 vaccination. The source of this sequence is an adult in good health. CDR3 loop: CASSPEADGTSGFWGSYNEQFF. The CDR3 nucleotides are TGTGCCAGCTCACCAGAGGCCGACGGGACTAGTGGATTTTGGGGCTCCTACAATGAGCAGTTCTTC.